This TCR beta chain was found in a study of cytomegalovirus exposure and HLA in healthy donors. The PCR made use of 60 Vbeta and 13 Jbeta primers. The table came from immunoSEQ multiplex PCR; TCRdb's copy has only in-frame clones and leaves some out. Of around 99,000 clones in the sample, roughly 82% were seen once. Sequenced sample: PBMCs. The receptor comes from a male donor in good health and CMV-seronegative.

CDR3 protein: CASSVVQGDRPLNTEAFF. The CDR3 nucleotides are TGTGCCAGCAGCGTAGTACAGGGGGACAGACCCCTGAACACTGAAGCTTTCTTT. The chain couples TRBV9 to TRBJ1-1, with 8 bases lining up with TRBD1. The V segment lost 0 bases and the J segment 0 bases; nucleotides outside the gene matches: 10. CDR1 SGDLS and CDR2 YYNGEE come from the germline V gene. The length of the CDR3 is 18 residues.